Listed below are T cell receptor beta chains from one sample, sequenced in a study of T cell responses to AZD1222 COVID-19 vaccine. Sequencing was performed with immunoSEQ multiplex PCR; in TCRdb, only in-frame clones are kept and a portion is missing. The sample shows roughly 120,000 clones, 90% to 95% of them seen only once. The sequenced sample was peripheral blood, obtained on day 0 of AZD1222 vaccination. The origin of the receptors is an adult in good health. Each CDR3 is given with its conserved first and last residue. D genes are given only for firm matches. Expanded clones are given a class, and other clones once, few, many or no size at all.

NA,TRBJ1-1,TRBV27,TRBD1,TGTGCCAGCAGTTTAAATAGGGGGCAAGCTGAAGCTTTCTTT,CASSLNRGQAEAFF
NA,TRBJ1-1,TRBV11-2,NA,TGTGCCAGCAGCTTAGTTCTTCCGGGCGAGGATCGATCTTTCTTT,CASSLVLPGEDRSFF
once,TRBJ2-1,TRBV5-1,TRBD1,TGCGCCAGCAGCTTTTCGTCCGGGACAGCCTACAATGAGCAGTTCTTC,CASSFSSGTAYNEQFF
NA,TRBJ2-5,TRBV20-1,NA,TGCAGTGCCCTGAAAGAGACCCAGTACTTC,CSALKETQYF
NA,TRBJ1-1,TRBV30,NA,TGTGCCTGCATTAGGGAATCGAACACTGAAGCTTTCTTT,CACIRESNTEAFF
NA,TRBJ1-6,TRBV27,TRBD1,TGTGCCAGCAACCAGATGGCAGGGGGGAATTCACCCCTCCACTTT,CASNQMAGGNSPLHF
NA,TRBJ1-3,TRBV5-5,NA,TGTGCCAGCAGCGCCCTTAGAGGTTCGAATGGAAACACCATATATTTT,CASSALRGSNGNTIYF
NA,TRBJ1-6,TRBV28,NA,TGTGCCAGCAGGGCGTATGCAGGAACTACTTCACCCCTCCACTTT,CASRAYAGTTSPLHF
NA,TRBJ1-1,TRBV5-1,TRBD1,TGCGCCAGCAGCTCCGGACAGGGCCCTGAAGCTTTCTTT,CASSSGQGPEAFF
NA,TRBJ2-2,TRBV11-2,TRBD2,TGTGCCAGCAGGACTAGCGGGAACACCGGGGAGCTGTTTTTT,CASRTSGNTGELFF
NA,TRBJ2-2,TRBV7-7,NA,TGTGCCAGCAGCTTAGGAATCAGGAACACCGGGGAGCTGTTTTTT,CASSLGIRNTGELFF
NA,TRBJ2-7,TRBV7-9,TRBD1,TGTGCCAGCCTCCGAAGCGGCAGGGGGCCCTACGAGCAGTACTTC,CASLRSGRGPYEQYF
NA,TRBJ2-7,TRBV6-5,NA,TGTGCCAGCAGTAGGAGGGAGGATGTATACGAGCAGTACTTC,CASSRREDVYEQYF
NA,TRBJ1-1,TRBV5-4,NA,TGTGCCAGCAGCTTGATACAGAACACTGAAGCTTTCTTT,CASSLIQNTEAFF
once,TRBJ1-1,TRBV11-2,TRBD1,TGTGCCAGCAGCGGACAGGGAGGCACTGAAGCTTTCTTT,CASSGQGGTEAFF
NA,TRBJ2-7,TRBV6-6,TRBD2,TGTGCCAGCACCACGACCGCATTGGGGGGGTACGAGCAGTACTTC,CASTTTALGGYEQYF
NA,TRBJ1-1,TRBV5-1,NA,TGCGCCAGCAGCTTGGCCACAGTCGGGGCCACTGAAGCTTTCTTT,CASSLATVGATEAFF
NA,TRBJ1-2,TRBV7-2,NA,TGTGCCAGCAGCTATCGAACAGGGAGAGGATATGGCTACACCTTC,CASSYRTGRGYGYTF
NA,TRBJ1-2,TRBV30,NA,TGTGCCTGGAGTGTAAAGGGACGAGCTAACTATGGCTACACCTTC,CAWSVKGRANYGYTF
NA,TRBJ2-1,TRBV28,TRBD2,TGTGCCAGCAGTACGTTTACGGGGCGGGAGGGGCCCCACAATGAGCAGTTCTTC,CASSTFTGREGPHNEQFF
NA,TRBJ1-5,TRBV4-2,TRBD1,TGTGCCAGCAGCCACCTAGGGGGACAGGGGGGTGAGGGCAATCAGCCCCAGCATTTT,CASSHLGGQGGEGNQPQHF
NA,TRBJ1-2,TRBV6-1,TRBD1,TGTGCCAGCAGTGAAGCGGGACAGGTATATGGCTACACCTTC,CASSEAGQVYGYTF
NA,TRBJ1-2,TRBV6-5,TRBD1,TGTGCCAGCACCCATGGGACAGTATATGGCTACACCTTC,CASTHGTVYGYTF
NA,TRBJ2-3,TRBV5-1,NA,TGCGCCAGCAGCCTGAGGGGACGGCAGAATTCGGCGGGCTTTATTAGCACAGATACGCAGTATTTT,CASSLRGRQNSAGFISTDTQYF
NA,TRBJ2-7,TRBV11-2,TRBD2,TGTGCCAGCAGCTTAAGTTCCGGGAGGACCTACGAGCAGTACTTC,CASSLSSGRTYEQYF
NA,TRBJ2-2,TRBV19,NA,TGTGCCAGTAGTGCGGGCACCGGGGAGCTGTTTTTT,CASSAGTGELFF
NA,TRBJ2-7,TRBV7-9,TRBD1,TGTGCCAGCAGCTCGGGACAGCACTCCTACGAGCAGTACTTC,CASSSGQHSYEQYF
NA,TRBJ1-1,TRBV5-1,NA,TGCGCCAGCAGCCCTAGTTTCGTCGTCACTGAAGCTTTCTTT,CASSPSFVVTEAFF
NA,TRBJ1-3,TRBV7-9,NA,TGTGCCAGCAGCTTAGGCCCATCCTCTGGAAACACCATATATTTT,CASSLGPSSGNTIYF
NA,TRBJ2-7,TRBV19,TRBD1,TGTGCCAGTAGTATGCAGGGGGCGAAGTACGAGCAGTACTTC,CASSMQGAKYEQYF
NA,TRBJ1-5,TRBV11-2,NA,TGTGCCAGCAGCTCCACCACAGGGCGAGGGCAGCCCCAGCATTTT,CASSSTTGRGQPQHF
NA,TRBJ2-7,TRBV5-5,NA,TGTGCCAGCAGCTTGGGCCCCGTCGCTGGGGAGCAGTACTTC,CASSLGPVAGEQYF
NA,TRBJ1-1,TRBV28,NA,TGTGCCAGCAGTTTTGTCCAGGAAGCTTTCTTT,CASSFVQEAFF
NA,TRBJ2-3,TRBV2,NA,TGTGCCAGCGGCATCGGATTGGCCACAGATACGCAGTATTTT,CASGIGLATDTQYF
NA,TRBJ1-5,TRBV7-2,NA,TGTGCCAGCAGCCCGTGGGACGGCTACAATCAGCCCCAGCATTTT,CASSPWDGYNQPQHF
NA,TRBJ1-2,TRBV28,NA,TGTGCCAGCAGTCCTATAACAATCCGAGAACACAGGGACGGCTATGGCTACACCTTC,CASSPITIREHRDGYGYTF
NA,TRBJ1-1,TRBV7-3,TRBD1,TGTGCCAGCAGCCCGACAGGGCCGGGGACTGAAGCTTTCTTT,CASSPTGPGTEAFF
NA,TRBJ2-5,TRBV27,NA,TGTGCCAGCAGTCTCCGGACATGGGGCGTTGAGACCCAGTACTTC,CASSLRTWGVETQYF
NA,TRBJ2-3,TRBV6-4,TRBD2,TGTGCCAGCAGAGGACTAGCGGGAACGCAGTATTTT,CASRGLAGTQYF
NA,TRBJ2-5,TRBV7-8,NA,TGTGCCAGCAGCCTAGGGCTAGAGACCCAGTACTTC,CASSLGLETQYF
NA,TRBJ1-1,TRBV19,NA,TGTGCCAGTAGGACCGGCGGGGAAGCTTTCTTT,CASRTGGEAFF
NA,TRBJ1-2,TRBV3-1/TRBV3-2,TRBD1,TGTGCCAGCAGCAAAGACAGGGGGTGGTATGGCTACACCTTC,CASSKDRGWYGYTF
NA,TRBJ2-7,TRBV10-3,NA,TGTGCCATCAGAAAATACCAATTACCGGGATCTAGCTACGAGCAGTACTTC,CAIRKYQLPGSSYEQYF
few,TRBJ2-1,TRBV19,TRBD2,TGTGCCAGTAGTATTATGGCGGGAGCCGTCAATGAGCAGTTCTTC,CASSIMAGAVNEQFF
NA,TRBJ2-1,TRBV4-1,NA,TGCGCCAGCAGCCAAGATAAAGGTTCCTCATACAATGAGCAGTTCTTC,CASSQDKGSSYNEQFF
NA,TRBJ1-4,TRBV6-5,NA,TGTGCCAGCATACCCGGGACGGAAGCCGAAAAACTGTTTTTT,CASIPGTEAEKLFF
NA,TRBJ1-6,TRBV28,TRBD1,TGTGCCAGCAGTCGGGACAGTAATTCACCCCTCCACTTT,CASSRDSNSPLHF
NA,TRBJ2-5,TRBV2,TRBD2,TGTGCCAGCAGTTTTCCCAGAACTAAAGGGGAGCGGGAGGTTGAGACCCAGTACTTC,CASSFPRTKGEREVETQYF